This T cell receptor (beta chain) was documented in a study of blood T cell repertoires in COVID-19. The germline V gene has CDR1 SGHTA and CDR2 FQGTGA. This CDR3 is built from 15 residues. Trimming left V 5 bases short and J 2 bases short, with 10 bases between. The data were produced by immunoSEQ multiplex PCR, yet TCRdb's version contains in-frame clones alone and is incomplete. In the table there are 75,000 or so clones, approximately 87% of which are singletons. The V and J genes are TRBV7-3 and TRBJ2-6; D possibly corresponds to TRBD1 (5 bases). The TCR originated in a woman older than 75 with acute or convalescent COVID-19. The sequenced sample consisted of peripheral blood. The CDR3 region is CASSVQGTGANVLTF. In DNA form, the CDR3 reads TGTGCCAGCAGCGTCCAGGGTACTGGGGCCAACGTCCTGACTTTC.